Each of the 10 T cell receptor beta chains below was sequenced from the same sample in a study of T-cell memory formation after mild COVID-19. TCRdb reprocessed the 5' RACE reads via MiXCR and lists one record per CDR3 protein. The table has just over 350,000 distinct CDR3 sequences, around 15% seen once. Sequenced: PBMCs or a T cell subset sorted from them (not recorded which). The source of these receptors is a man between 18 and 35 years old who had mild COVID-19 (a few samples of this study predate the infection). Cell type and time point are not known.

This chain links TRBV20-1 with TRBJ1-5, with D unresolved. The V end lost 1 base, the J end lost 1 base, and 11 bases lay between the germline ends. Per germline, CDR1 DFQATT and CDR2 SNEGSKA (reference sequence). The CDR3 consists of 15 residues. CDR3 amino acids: CSARVFDRSNQPQHF. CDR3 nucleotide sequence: TGCAGTGCTAGAGTATTTGACCGGAGCAATCAGCCCCAGCATTTT.

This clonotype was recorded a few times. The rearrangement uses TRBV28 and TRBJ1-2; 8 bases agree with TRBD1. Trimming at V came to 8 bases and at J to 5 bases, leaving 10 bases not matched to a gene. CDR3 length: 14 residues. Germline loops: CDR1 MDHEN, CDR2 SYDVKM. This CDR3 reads CASLTGGHGYGYTF. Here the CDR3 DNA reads TGTGCCAGCCTAACAGGGGGGCACGGGTATGGCTACACCTTC.

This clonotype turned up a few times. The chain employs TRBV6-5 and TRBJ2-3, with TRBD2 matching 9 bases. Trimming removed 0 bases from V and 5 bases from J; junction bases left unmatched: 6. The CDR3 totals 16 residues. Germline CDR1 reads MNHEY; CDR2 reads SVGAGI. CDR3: CASSYSGRGGQDTQYF. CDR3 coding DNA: TGTGCCAGCAGTTACTCGGGGCGGGGGGGCCAAGATACGCAGTATTTT.

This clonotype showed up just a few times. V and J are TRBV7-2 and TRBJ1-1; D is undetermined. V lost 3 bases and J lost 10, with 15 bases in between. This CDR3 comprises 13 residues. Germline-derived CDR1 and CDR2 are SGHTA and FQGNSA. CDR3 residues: CASSFSPGGIAFF. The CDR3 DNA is TGTGCCAGCAGCTTTTCTCCGGGCGGAATAGCTTTCTTT.

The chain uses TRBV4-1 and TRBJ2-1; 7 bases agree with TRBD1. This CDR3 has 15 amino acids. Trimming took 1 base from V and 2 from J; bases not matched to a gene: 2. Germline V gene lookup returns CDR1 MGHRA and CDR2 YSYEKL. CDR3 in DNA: TGCGCCAGCAGCCAAGCGGGACAGCCCTACAATGAGCAGTTCTTC. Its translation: CASSQAGQPYNEQFF.

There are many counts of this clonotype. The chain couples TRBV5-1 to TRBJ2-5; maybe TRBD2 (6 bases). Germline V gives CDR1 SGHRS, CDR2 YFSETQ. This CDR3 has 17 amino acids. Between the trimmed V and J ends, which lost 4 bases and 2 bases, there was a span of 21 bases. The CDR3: CASSRDGSGVPQETQYF. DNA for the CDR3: TGCGCCAGCAGCAGAGACGGATCGGGGGTGCCACAAGAGACCCAGTACTTC.

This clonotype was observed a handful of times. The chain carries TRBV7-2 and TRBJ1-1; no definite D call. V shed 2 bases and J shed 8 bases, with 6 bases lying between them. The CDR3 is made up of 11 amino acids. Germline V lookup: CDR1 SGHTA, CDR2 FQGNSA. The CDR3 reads CASSLLVEAFF. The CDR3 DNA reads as TGTGCCAGCAGCTTATTAGTCGAAGCTTTCTTT.

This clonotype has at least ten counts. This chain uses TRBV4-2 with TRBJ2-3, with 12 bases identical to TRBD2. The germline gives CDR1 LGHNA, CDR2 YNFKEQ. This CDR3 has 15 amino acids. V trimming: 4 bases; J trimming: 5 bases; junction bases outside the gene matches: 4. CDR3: CASSPGLAGRDTQYF. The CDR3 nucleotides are TGTGCCAGCAGCCCTGGACTAGCGGGGAGAGATACGCAGTATTTT.

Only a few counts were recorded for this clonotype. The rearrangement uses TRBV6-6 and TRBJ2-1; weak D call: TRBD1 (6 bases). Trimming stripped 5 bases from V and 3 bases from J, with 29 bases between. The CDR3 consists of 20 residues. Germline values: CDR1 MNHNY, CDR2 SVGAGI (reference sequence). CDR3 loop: CASSGRRRGLTLVNYNEQFF. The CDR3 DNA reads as TGTGCCAGCAGTGGCCGCCGAAGGGGGTTAACCCTGGTGAACTACAATGAGCAGTTCTTC.

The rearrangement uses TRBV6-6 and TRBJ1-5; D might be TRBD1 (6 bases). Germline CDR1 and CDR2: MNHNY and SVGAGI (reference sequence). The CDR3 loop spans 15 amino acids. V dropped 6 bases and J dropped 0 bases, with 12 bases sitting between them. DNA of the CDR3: TGTGCCAGCAGATGGGGGGCTGGTAGCAATCAGCCCCAGCATTTT. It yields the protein CASRWGAGSNQPQHF.